This T cell receptor beta chain was identified during a study of blood T cell repertoires in COVID-19. Seattle patients were enrolled while actively infected and followed longitudinally. In germline, CDR1 is ENHRY, CDR2 SYGVKD. The CDR3 is made up of 13 amino acids. V shed 2 bases and J shed 3 bases, with 7 bases lying between them. Authors' methods: The assay estimated nucleated cells by amplifying reference gene primers. Produced via immunoSEQ multiplex PCR; TCRdb's table is partial and in-frame only. V, J and clone size reflect that table, while D and trimming were determined from the DNA. The sample yields hundreds of thousands of clones, 85% to 90% seen once.

The chain carries TRBV10-3 and TRBJ1-1, with D possibly matching TRBD1 (5 bases). The sample taken for sequencing was peripheral blood. This TCR came from a man in his fifties or sixties with COVID-19, enrolled during active disease. The chain's CDR3 is CAISEIGDTEAFF. The CDR3 region has the DNA TGTGCCATCAGTGAGATAGGGGACACTGAAGCTTTCTTT.